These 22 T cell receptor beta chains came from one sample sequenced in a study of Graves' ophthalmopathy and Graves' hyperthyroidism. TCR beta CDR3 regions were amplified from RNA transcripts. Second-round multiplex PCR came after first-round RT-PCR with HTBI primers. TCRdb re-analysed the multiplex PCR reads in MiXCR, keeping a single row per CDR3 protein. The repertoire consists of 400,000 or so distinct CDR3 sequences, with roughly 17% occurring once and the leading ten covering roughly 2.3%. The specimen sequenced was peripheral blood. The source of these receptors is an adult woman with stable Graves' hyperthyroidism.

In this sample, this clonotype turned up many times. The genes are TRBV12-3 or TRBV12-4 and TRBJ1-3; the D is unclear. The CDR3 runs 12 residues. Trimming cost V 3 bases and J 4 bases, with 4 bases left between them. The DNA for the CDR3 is TGTGCCAGCAGTTTCCGGGGAAACACCATATATTTT. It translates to CASSFRGNTIYF.

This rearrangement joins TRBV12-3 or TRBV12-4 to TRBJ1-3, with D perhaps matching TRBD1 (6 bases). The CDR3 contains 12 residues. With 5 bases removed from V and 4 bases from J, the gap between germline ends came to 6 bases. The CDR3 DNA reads TGTGCCAGCAGTGACAGGGGAAACACCATATATTTT. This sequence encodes CASSDRGNTIYF.

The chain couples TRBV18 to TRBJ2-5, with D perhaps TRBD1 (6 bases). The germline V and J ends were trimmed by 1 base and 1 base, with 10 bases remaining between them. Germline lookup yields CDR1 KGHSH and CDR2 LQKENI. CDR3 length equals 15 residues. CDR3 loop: CASSPRGQPQETQYF. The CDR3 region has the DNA TGTGCCAGCTCACCACGTGGACAGCCCCAAGAGACCCAGTACTTC.

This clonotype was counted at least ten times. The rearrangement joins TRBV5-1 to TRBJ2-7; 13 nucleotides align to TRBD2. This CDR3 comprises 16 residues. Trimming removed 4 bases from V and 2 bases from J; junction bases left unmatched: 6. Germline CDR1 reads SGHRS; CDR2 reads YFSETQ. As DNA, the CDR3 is TGCGCCAGCAGCCTCGGACTAGCGGGAGACCCCTACGAGCAGTACTTC. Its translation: CASSLGLAGDPYEQYF.

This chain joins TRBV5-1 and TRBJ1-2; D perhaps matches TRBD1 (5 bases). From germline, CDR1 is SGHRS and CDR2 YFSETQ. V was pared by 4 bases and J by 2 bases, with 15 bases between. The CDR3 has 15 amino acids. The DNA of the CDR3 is TGCGCCAGCAGCCTGGAACCGGAGGGGAACTATGGCTACACCTTC. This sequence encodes CASSLEPEGNYGYTF.

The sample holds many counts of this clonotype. The chain's CDR3 is CASSNANTEAFF. In nucleotides, the CDR3 is TGTGCCAGCAGCAACGCGAACACTGAAGCTTTCTTT. V usage is TRBV13 and J usage is TRBJ1-1; D ambiguous. Germline loops: CDR1 PRHDT, CDR2 FYEKMQ (reference sequence). Trimming cost V 5 bases and J 1 base, with 5 bases left between them. The CDR3 has 12 residues.

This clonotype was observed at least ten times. The CDR3 coding sequence is TGTGCCACCAGTGATGTGACAGGGATTCAGCCCCAGCATTTT. This translates into CATSDVTGIQPQHF. This chain joins TRBV24-1 and TRBJ1-5, with 7 positions matching TRBD1. V lost 3 bases, J lost 6 bases, and 4 bases stayed unmatched. This CDR3 has 14 amino acids. Looked up from germline, CDR1 is KGHDR and CDR2 is SFDVKD.

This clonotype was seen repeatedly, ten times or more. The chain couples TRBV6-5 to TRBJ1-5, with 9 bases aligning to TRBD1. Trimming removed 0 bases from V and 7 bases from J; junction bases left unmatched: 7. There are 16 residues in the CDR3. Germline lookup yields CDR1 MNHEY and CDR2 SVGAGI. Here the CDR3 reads CASSYSGQGNDQPQHF. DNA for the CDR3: TGTGCCAGCAGTTACTCTGGACAGGGGAATGACCAGCCCCAGCATTTT.

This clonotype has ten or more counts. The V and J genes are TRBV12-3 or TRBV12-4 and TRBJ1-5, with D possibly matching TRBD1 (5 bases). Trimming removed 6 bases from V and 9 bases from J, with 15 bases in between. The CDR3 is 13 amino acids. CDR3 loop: CASRRGTPGPQHF. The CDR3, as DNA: TGTGCCAGCAGACGGGGGACTCCCGGGCCCCAGCATTTT.

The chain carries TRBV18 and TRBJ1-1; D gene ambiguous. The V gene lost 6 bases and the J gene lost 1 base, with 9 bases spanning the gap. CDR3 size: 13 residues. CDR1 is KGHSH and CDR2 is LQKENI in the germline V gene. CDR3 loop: CASSITGNTEAFF. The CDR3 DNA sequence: TGTGCCAGCTCCATCACGGGGAACACTGAAGCTTTCTTT.

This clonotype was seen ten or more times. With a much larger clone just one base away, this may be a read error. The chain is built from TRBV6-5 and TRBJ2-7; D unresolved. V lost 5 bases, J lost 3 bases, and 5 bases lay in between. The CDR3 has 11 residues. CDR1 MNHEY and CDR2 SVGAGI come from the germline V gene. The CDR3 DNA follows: TGTGCCAGCAGTAACCTCTACGAGCAGTACTTC. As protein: CASSNLYEQYF.

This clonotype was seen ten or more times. For the CDR3, the DNA is TGTGCCAGCAGCCGACAGGGGCTACAAGAGACCCAGTACTTC. Amino acids: CASSRQGLQETQYF. The chain has TRBV12-3 or TRBV12-4 and TRBJ2-5, with 8 bases fitting TRBD1. This CDR3 has 14 amino acids. With 6 bases clipped from V and 2 bases from J, the junction kept 5 bases outside the gene matches.

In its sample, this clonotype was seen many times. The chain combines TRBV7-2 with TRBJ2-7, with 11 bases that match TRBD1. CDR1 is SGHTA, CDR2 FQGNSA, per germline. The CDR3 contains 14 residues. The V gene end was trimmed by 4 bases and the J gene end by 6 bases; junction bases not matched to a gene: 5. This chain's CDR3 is CASSSGTGGVEQYF. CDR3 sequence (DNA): TGTGCCAGCAGCTCCGGGACAGGGGGGGTCGAGCAGTACTTC. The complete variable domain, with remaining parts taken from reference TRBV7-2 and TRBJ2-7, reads GAGVSQSPSNKVTEKGKDVELRCDPISGHTALYWYRQSLGQGLEFLIYFQGNSAPDKSGLPSDRFSAERTGGSVSTLTIQRTQQEDSAVYLCASSSGTGGVEQYFGPGTRLTVT.

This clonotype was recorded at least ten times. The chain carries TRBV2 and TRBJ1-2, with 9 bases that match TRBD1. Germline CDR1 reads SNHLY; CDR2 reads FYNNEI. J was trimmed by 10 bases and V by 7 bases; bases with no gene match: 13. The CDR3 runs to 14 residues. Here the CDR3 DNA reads TGTGCCAGCACCGGAGGGACAGGGCGTGATGCCTACACCTTC. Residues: CASTGGTGRDAYTF. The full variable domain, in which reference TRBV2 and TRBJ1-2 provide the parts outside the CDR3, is EPEVTQTPSHQVTQMGQEVILRCVPISNHLYFYWYRQILGQKVEFLVSFYNNEISEKSEIFDDQFSVERPDGSNFTLKIRSTKLEDSAMYFCASTGGTGRDAYTFGSGTRLTVV.

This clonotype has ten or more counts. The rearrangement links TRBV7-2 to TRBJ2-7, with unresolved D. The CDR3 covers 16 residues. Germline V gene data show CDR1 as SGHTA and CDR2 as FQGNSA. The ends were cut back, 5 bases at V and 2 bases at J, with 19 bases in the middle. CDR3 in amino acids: CASSPATKVVTYEQYF. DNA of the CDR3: TGTGCCAGCAGCCCGGCTACCAAAGTTGTGACCTACGAGCAGTACTTC. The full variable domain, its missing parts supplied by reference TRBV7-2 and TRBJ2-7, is GAGVSQSPSNKVTEKGKDVELRCDPISGHTALYWYRQSLGQGLEFLIYFQGNSAPDKSGLPSDRFSAERTGGSVSTLTIQRTQQEDSAVYLCASSPATKVVTYEQYFGPGTRLTVT.

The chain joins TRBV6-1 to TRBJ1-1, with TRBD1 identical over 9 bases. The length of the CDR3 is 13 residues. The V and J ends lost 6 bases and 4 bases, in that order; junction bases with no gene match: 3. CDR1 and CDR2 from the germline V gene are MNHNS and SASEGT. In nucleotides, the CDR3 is TGTGCCAGCAGAAGGGACAGGGTCACTGAAGCTTTCTTT. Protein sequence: CASRRDRVTEAFF.

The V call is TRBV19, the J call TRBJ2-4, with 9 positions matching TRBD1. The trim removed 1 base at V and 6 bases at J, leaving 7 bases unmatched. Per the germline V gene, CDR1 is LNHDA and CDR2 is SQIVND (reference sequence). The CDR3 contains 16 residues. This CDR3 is CASSIAPTGGGNIQYF. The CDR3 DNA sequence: TGTGCCAGTAGTATAGCCCCGACAGGGGGGGGAAACATTCAGTACTTC.

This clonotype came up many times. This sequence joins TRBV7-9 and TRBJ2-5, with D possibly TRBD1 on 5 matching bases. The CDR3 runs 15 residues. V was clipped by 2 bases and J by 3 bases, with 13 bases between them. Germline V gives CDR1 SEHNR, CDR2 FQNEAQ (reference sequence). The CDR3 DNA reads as TGTGCCAGCAGCTTATGGGCAGGGTGGGAAGAGACCCAGTACTTC. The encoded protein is CASSLWAGWEETQYF. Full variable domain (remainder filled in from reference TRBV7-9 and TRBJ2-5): DTGVSQNPRHKITKRGQNVTFRCDPISEHNRLYWYRQTLGQGPEFLTYFQNEAQLEKSRLLSDRFSAERPKGSFSTLEIQRTEQGDSAMYLCASSLWAGWEETQYFGPGTRLLVL.

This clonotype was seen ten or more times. The CDR3 loop is CASNDQRRRDRPIYGYTF. In nucleotides, the CDR3 is TGTGCCAGCAACGACCAACGACGGAGGGACAGGCCGATCTATGGCTACACCTTC. The V gene is TRBV19, the J gene TRBJ1-2; 8 bases agree with TRBD1. Trimming removed 9 bases from V and 4 bases from J; junction bases left unmatched: 22. The CDR3 runs to 18 residues. The germline CDR1 and CDR2 sequences are LNHDA and SQIVND (reference sequence).

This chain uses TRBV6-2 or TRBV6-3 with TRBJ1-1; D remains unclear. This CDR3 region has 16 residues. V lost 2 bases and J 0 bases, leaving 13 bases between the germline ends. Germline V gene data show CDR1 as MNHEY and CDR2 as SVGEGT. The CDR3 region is CASSYLAGGMNTEAFF. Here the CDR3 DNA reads TGTGCCAGCAGTTACCTGGCGGGAGGGATGAACACTGAAGCTTTCTTT.

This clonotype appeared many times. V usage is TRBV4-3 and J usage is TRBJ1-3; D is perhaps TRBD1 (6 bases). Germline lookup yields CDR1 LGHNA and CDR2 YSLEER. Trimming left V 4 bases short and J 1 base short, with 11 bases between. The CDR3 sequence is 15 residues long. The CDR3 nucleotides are TGCGCCAGCAGCCGGGACAACGGATCTGGAAACACCATATATTTT. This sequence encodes CASSRDNGSGNTIYF.

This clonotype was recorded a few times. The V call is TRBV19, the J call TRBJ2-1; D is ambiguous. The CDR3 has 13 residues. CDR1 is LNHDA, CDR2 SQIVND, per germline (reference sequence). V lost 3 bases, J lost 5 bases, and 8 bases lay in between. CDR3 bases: TGTGCCAGTAGTATGTCTATCGACAATGAGCAGTTCTTC. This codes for CASSMSIDNEQFF.